The sequence of this T cell receptor (beta chain) was determined in a study of blood T cell repertoires in COVID-19. The wider study: Donors in the United States, Italy and Spain gave samples during acute or convalescent COVID-19. In each case, the material was cDNA or gDNA derived from T cells, B-cell-depleted T cells, or PBMCs.

With V trimmed by 0 bases and J by 7 bases, 5 bases remained unmatched. In germline, CDR1 is SGDLS, CDR2 YYNGEE. This CDR3 is built from 15 residues. How the authors handled the data: Researchers report that nucleated cell counts were estimated from reference gene primer amplification. Assay used: immunoSEQ multiplex PCR; TCRdb lists only in-frame clones, some missing. Clone size and V and J calls were adopted from that table, with D and trimming inferred from the DNA. The sample carries 45,000 or so clones, 80% to 90% recorded once. The clonotype originates from a man between 65 and 85 years old with active COVID-19. The sequencing input was peripheral blood. The rearrangement uses TRBV9 and TRBJ2-2; 8 bases are shared with TRBD1. The CDR3 region is CASSVGQGAGGELFF. In nucleotides, the CDR3 is TGTGCCAGCAGCGTAGGCCAGGGGGCAGGCGGGGAGCTGTTTTTT.